Ten or more counts support the clone carrying this T cell receptor (beta chain). This record comes from a study of neurological immune-mediated disorders. CDR3 size: 14 residues. Trimming pared 6 bases from V and 3 bases from J, leaving 15 bases between. CDR1 is SGHTA, CDR2 FQGNSA, per germline. TCRdb passed the 5' RACE reads through MiXCR, listing each CDR3 protein once. The sample lists roughly 74,000 distinct CDR3 sequences, less than 5.5% occurring once. The sequence was collected from a man between 18 and 29 years old with multiple sclerosis. V gene TRBV7-2 combines with J gene TRBJ2-7; weak D call: TRBD2 (6 bases). Sequenced: PBMCs. CDR3: CASSVSGRGYEQYF. The CDR3 coding sequence is TGTGCCAGCAGTGTTAGCGGAAGGGGCTACGAGCAGTACTTC.